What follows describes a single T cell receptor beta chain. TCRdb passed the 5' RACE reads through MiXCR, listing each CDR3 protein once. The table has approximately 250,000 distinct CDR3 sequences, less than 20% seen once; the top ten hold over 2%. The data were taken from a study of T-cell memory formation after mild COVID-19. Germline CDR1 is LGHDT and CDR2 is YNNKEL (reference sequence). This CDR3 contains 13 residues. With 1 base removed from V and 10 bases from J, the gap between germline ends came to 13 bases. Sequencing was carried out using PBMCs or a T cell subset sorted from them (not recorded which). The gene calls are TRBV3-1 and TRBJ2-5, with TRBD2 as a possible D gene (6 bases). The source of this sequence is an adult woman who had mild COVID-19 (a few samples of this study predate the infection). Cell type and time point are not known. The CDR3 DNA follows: TGTGCCAGCAGCCAAGCGATTGGGGGGAACCAGTACTTC. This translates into CASSQAIGGNQYF.